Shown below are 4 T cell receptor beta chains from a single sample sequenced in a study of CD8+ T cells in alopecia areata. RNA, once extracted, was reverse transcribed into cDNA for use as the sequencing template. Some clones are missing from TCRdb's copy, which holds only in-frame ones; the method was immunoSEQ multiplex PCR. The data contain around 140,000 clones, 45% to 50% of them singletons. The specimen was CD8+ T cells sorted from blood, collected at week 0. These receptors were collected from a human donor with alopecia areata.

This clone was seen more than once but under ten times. The CDR3 DNA reads as TGCAGCGTTCGGGCAGACACAGATACGCAGTATTTT. Translating gives CSVRADTDTQYF. This sequence joins TRBV29-1 and TRBJ2-3; D is unresolved. Germline assignment: CDR1 SQVTM and CDR2 ANQGSEA. This CDR3 is 12 amino acids long. Trimming shortened V by 5 bases and J by 2 bases, and 8 bases separated the two germline ends.

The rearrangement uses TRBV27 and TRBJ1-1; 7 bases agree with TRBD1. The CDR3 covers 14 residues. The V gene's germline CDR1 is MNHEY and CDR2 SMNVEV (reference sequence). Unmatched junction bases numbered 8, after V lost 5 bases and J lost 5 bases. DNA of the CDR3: TGTGCCAGCAGTCCAACAGGGGCAATGACTGAAGCTTTCTTT. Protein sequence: CASSPTGAMTEAFF.

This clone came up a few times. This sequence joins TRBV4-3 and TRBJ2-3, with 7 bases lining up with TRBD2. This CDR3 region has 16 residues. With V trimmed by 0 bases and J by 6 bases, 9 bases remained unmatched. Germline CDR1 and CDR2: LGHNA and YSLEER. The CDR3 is CASSQDLTSFVDTQYF. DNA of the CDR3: TGCGCCAGCAGCCAAGACCTGACTAGCTTCGTTGATACGCAGTATTTT.

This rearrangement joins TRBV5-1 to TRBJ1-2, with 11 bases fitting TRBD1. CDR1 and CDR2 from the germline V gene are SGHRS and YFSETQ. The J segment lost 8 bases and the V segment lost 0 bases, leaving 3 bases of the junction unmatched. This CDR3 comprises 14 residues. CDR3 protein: CASSLAGTGGGYTF. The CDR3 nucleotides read TGCGCCAGCAGCTTGGCAGGGACAGGGGGAGGCTACACCTTC.